These 10 T cell receptor beta chains came from one sample sequenced in a study of T cells after yellow fever vaccination. TCRdb passed the 5' RACE reads through MiXCR, listing each CDR3 protein once. The sample has 100,000 to 150,000 distinct CDR3 sequences; roughly 9% are singletons. The sample consisted of CD8+ T cells sorted from PBMCs, taken on the day of the yellow fever booster vaccination. The receptors derive from a man younger than 35 who received the YFV17D yellow fever vaccine.

The J gene is TRBJ1-2, the V gene TRBV6-5; a weak D match, TRBD1 (5 bases). The CDR3 consists of 15 residues. CDR1 is MNHEY and CDR2 is SVGAGI in the germline V gene. Deletions cut 6 bases from V and 4 bases from J, with 18 bases between. The CDR3 DNA follows: TGTGCCAGCAGCTATCGCCCAGGGAACCTCTATGGCTACACCTTC. This sequence encodes CASSYRPGNLYGYTF.

This clonotype was observed many times. The chain couples TRBV12-3 or TRBV12-4 to TRBJ2-5; 11 bases match TRBD1. The CDR3 is 15 amino acids. V lost 4 bases and J lost 4; bases outside the gene matches: 5. The CDR3 DNA follows: TGTGCCAGCAGTTCCGGGACAGGGGGTCGAGAGACCCAGTACTTC. It translates to CASSSGTGGRETQYF.

This sequence joins TRBV5-6 and TRBJ1-2, with TRBD1 identical over 7 bases. V was pared by 0 bases and J by 4 bases, with 6 bases of the junction left unmatched. Per the germline V gene, CDR1 is SGHDT and CDR2 is YYEEEE. CDR3 length equals 15 residues. The CDR3 loop is CASSLAGQASYGYTF. CDR3 nucleotides: TGTGCCAGCAGCTTGGCCGGACAGGCAAGCTATGGCTACACCTTC.

This CDR3 reads CASSVMGGGVSTDTQYF. In DNA form, the CDR3 reads TGTGCCAGCAGCGTAATGGGCGGGGGGGTAAGCACAGATACGCAGTATTTT. V is TRBV9 and J is TRBJ2-3, with 9 bases matching TRBD2. Germline trimming cut 1 base from V and 0 bases from J; bases unmatched to any gene: 6. Germline V gene data show CDR1 as SGDLS and CDR2 as YYNGEE. The CDR3 is 17 residues long.

This clonotype was observed at least ten times. The genes are TRBV10-3 and TRBJ2-7; possible D gene TRBD1, 6 bases. The germline V gene has CDR1 ENHRY and CDR2 SYGVKD. The CDR3 totals 18 residues. Trimming shortened V by 3 bases and J by 0 bases, and 21 bases separated the two germline ends. Here the CDR3 DNA reads TGTGCCATCAGTGATCTTACCACAGGGAAGATGGGCTCCTACGAGCAGTACTTC. Translation gives CAISDLTTGKMGSYEQYF.

The rearrangement joins TRBV7-9 to TRBJ2-5; D not certain. The V gene's germline CDR1 is SEHNR and CDR2 FQNEAQ (reference sequence). The CDR3 is 14 residues long. Trimming removed 2 bases from V and 4 bases from J, with 11 bases in between. CDR3 residues: CASSLPASPETQYF. In DNA, the CDR3 is TGTGCCAGCAGCTTACCGGCCAGTCCAGAGACCCAGTACTTC.

This clonotype was seen a handful of times. V and J are TRBV27 and TRBJ2-7, with 11 bases fitting TRBD2. The length of the CDR3 is 14 residues. Germline V gene lookup returns CDR1 MNHEY and CDR2 SMNVEV (reference sequence). The trim removed 6 bases at V and 4 bases at J, leaving 5 bases unmatched. The CDR3 here is CASSTGLAVYEQYF. The DNA for the CDR3 is TGTGCCAGCAGCACGGGACTAGCGGTTTACGAGCAGTACTTC.

The chain couples TRBV5-1 to TRBJ1-6; TRBD1 agrees at 8 bases. V lost 3 bases to trimming and J lost 3 bases; unmatched junction nucleotides: 8. This CDR3 contains 17 residues. CDR1 and CDR2 from the germline V gene are SGHRS and YFSETQ. The CDR3, as DNA: TGCGCCAGCAGCTCCGACGGACAGGGTCTCTATAATTCACCCCTCCACTTT. Translating gives CASSSDGQGLYNSPLHF.

The chain is built from TRBV9 and TRBJ2-5; D is perhaps TRBD2 (5 bases). Germline V gene lookup returns CDR1 SGDLS and CDR2 YYNGEE. The CDR3 consists of 15 residues. Trimming shortened V by 1 base and J by 5 bases, and 15 bases separated the two germline ends. The CDR3 nucleotides are TGTGCCAGCAGCGTAAGTGGGGTTCCGGGGGAGACCCAGTACTTC. Translated, it gives CASSVSGVPGETQYF.

J is TRBJ2-5 and V is TRBV7-9; 11 bases are shared with TRBD2. CDR3 length: 16 residues. V trimming: 2 bases; J trimming: 5 bases; junction bases outside the gene matches: 7. Per the germline V gene, CDR1 is SEHNR and CDR2 is FQNEAQ (reference sequence). The CDR3 nucleotides are TGTGCCAGCAGCTTACTTAGCGGGGGGGCAATGGAGACCCAGTACTTC. As protein: CASSLLSGGAMETQYF. The entire variable domain, with the rest obtained from reference TRBV7-9 and TRBJ2-5, is as follows: DTGVSQNPRHKITKRGQNVTFRCDPISEHNRLYWYRQTLGQGPEFLTYFQNEAQLEKSRLLSDRFSAERPKGSFSTLEIQRTEQGDSAMYLCASSLLSGGAMETQYFGPGTRLLVL.